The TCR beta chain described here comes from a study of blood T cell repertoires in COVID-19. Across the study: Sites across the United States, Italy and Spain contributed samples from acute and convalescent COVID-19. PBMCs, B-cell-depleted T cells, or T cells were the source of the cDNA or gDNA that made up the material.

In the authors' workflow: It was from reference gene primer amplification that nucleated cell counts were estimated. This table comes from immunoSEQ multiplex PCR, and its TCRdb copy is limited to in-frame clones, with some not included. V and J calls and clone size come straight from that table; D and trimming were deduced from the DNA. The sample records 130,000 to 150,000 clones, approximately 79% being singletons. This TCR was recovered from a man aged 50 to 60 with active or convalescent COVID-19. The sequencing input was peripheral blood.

The CDR3 DNA is TGTGCCAGCAGCTTAGATAACAGCTACACAGGAGCTTTCTTT. This translates into CASSLDNSYTGAFF. The chain recombines TRBV11-3 with TRBJ1-1, with D tentatively TRBD1 (5 bases). CDR1 is SGHNT and CDR2 is YENEEA in the germline V gene. The CDR3 sequence is 14 residues long. The V end lost 0 bases, the J end lost 10 bases, and 15 bases lay between the germline ends.